A single sample gave rise to the 8 T cell receptor beta chains below, sequenced in a study of cytotoxic CD8 clonotypes in ibrutinib-treated CLL. Data came from immunoSEQ multiplex PCR; TCRdb stores just in-frame clones and leaves some out. The table has 6,500 to 9,000 clones, over 60% seen once. The sequencing used PBMCs, collected before ibrutinib treatment. These receptors were collected from a human donor with chronic lymphocytic leukemia.

J is TRBJ2-1 and V is TRBV27, with D unresolved. The ends were cut back, 2 bases at V and 5 bases at J, with 1 base in the middle. The CDR3 is 11 amino acids. The germline V gene has CDR1 MNHEY and CDR2 SMNVEV (reference sequence). CDR3 sequence: CASSLNNEQFF. The CDR3 coding sequence is TGTGCCAGCAGTTTAAACAATGAGCAGTTCTTC.

The J gene is TRBJ2-5, the V gene TRBV6-9; 11 nucleotides agree with TRBD2. CDR1 and CDR2 (germline): MNHGY, SVAAGI. The CDR3 runs to 16 residues. The J segment lost 7 bases and the V segment lost 3 bases, leaving 10 bases of the junction unmatched. The CDR3 loop reads CASSYGASGGFPTQYF. DNA for the CDR3: TGTGCCAGCAGTTACGGGGCTAGCGGGGGGTTCCCGACCCAGTACTTC.

The genes are TRBV18 and TRBJ1-1; D is undetermined. The V gene's germline CDR1 is KGHSH and CDR2 LQKENI. Trimming shortened V by 6 bases and J by 2 bases, and 10 bases separated the two germline ends. The CDR3 runs 13 residues. In DNA, the CDR3 is TGTGCCAGCTCCCGGGCCCGTAACACTGAAGCTTTCTTT. Its translation: CASSRARNTEAFF.

This chain connects TRBV2 to TRBJ1-4; unclear D gene. Between the trimmed V and J ends, which lost 6 bases and 8 bases, there was a span of 19 bases. The CDR3 has 15 residues. Looked up from germline, CDR1 is SNHLY and CDR2 is FYNNEI. As DNA, the CDR3 is TGTGCCAGCAGCAATAGACGGCTTGAGCAGGAAAAACTGTTTTTT. Protein sequence: CASSNRRLEQEKLFF.

This clone occurred once. J is TRBJ1-1 and V is TRBV5-4; D unresolved. From germline, CDR1 is SGHNT and CDR2 YYREEE (reference sequence). V lost 0 bases to trimming and J lost 1 base, with 7 bases between them. The CDR3 runs to 14 residues. The DNA for the CDR3 is TGTGCCAGCAGCTTGGAGGTAGAGAACACTGAAGCTTTCTTT. It translates to CASSLEVENTEAFF. Combining the CDR3 with reference TRBV5-4 and TRBJ1-1 gives the whole variable domain ETGVTQSPTHLIKTRGQQVTLRCSSQSGHNTVSWYQQALGQGPQFIFQYYREEENGRGNFPPRFSGLQFPNYSSELNVNALELDDSALYLCASSLEVENTEAFFGQGTRLTVV.

The chain has TRBV7-9 and TRBJ1-4, with 8 bases that match TRBD1. CDR1 SEHNR and CDR2 FQNEAQ come from the germline V gene (reference sequence). J was trimmed by 8 bases and V by 4 bases; bases with no gene match: 12. CDR3 length: 16 residues. As DNA, the CDR3 is TGTGCCAGCAGCTCCCCAGACAGGGGCAGAAAAGAAAAACTGTTTTTT. This sequence encodes CASSSPDRGRKEKLFF.

The V gene is TRBV11-1, the J gene TRBJ2-1; 10 bases map to TRBD1. This CDR3 is built from 15 residues. The germline gives CDR1 SGHAT, CDR2 FQDESV (reference sequence). V shed 4 bases and J 4 bases; nucleotides not matched to a gene: 4. Here the CDR3 DNA reads TGTGCCAGCAGCTCGCGACAGGGGGCATACAATGAGCAGTTCTTC. Translation gives CASSSRQGAYNEQFF.

The rearrangement joins TRBV27 to TRBJ2-3, with TRBD2 identical over 11 bases. Germline V gene data show CDR1 as MNHEY and CDR2 as SMNVEV (reference sequence). This CDR3 spans 14 amino acids. V lost 4 bases, J lost 9 bases, and 6 bases stayed unmatched. The CDR3 nucleotides are TGTGCCAGCAGTTCTCTTCTAGCGGGGGGAACGCAGTATTTT. Translation gives CASSSLLAGGTQYF.